One TCR beta chain is described in this entry. This sample is drawn from a study of blood T cell repertoires in COVID-19. Across the study: Some COVID-19 samples were acute and others convalescent; all came from the United States, Italy and Spain.

Germline V CDR1 and CDR2: MGHRA, YSYEKL. The V segment lost 3 bases and the J segment 7 bases; nucleotides outside the gene matches: 8. The CDR3 contains 14 residues. Some clones are missing from TCRdb's copy, which holds only in-frame ones; the method was immunoSEQ multiplex PCR. The repertoire holds nearly 400,000 clones, with 89% as singletons. The rearrangement links TRBV4-1 to TRBJ2-7; TRBD1 agrees at 8 bases. The sequence was collected from a woman in her twenties or thirties who had recovered from COVID-19. Sequencing input: PBMCs or T cells enriched from blood (not recorded which). CDR3 loop: CASSHGQGLREQYF. The CDR3 DNA reads TGCGCCAGCAGCCATGGACAGGGTTTGAGGGAGCAGTACTTC.